The rows below give T cell receptor beta chains drawn from one sample of a study of blood T cell repertoires in COVID-19. Clones were sequenced by immunoSEQ multiplex PCR, and TCRdb holds only the in-frame ones, with some missing. In the table there are around 300,000 clones, about nine tenths of which are singletons. Sequencing used PBMCs or T cells enriched from blood (not recorded which). The receptors were gathered from a woman aged 55-70 years who had recovered from COVID-19. The CDR3 runs from the conserved cysteine through the conserved F or W. D genes are given only for firm matches. Only some rows state a clone size, as once, few, many or a class for expanded clones.

DNA: TGTGCCAGCAGCTTTTCCGGGATGACTTGGGAGACCCAGTACTTC
CDR3: CASSFSGMTWETQYF
D: -
J: TRBJ2-5
V: TRBV7-3
size: once

DNA: TGTGCCAGCAATGGGGCCGGGACAGAGGGGAGCGAGCAGTACTTC
CDR3: CASNGAGTEGSEQYF
D: TRBD1
J: TRBJ2-7
V: TRBV28
size: -

DNA: TGTGCCAGCAGCTTTACGGGGGCAACTAATGAAAAACTGTTTTTT
CDR3: CASSFTGATNEKLFF
D: -
J: TRBJ1-4
V: TRBV11-2
size: -

DNA: TGTGCCAGCAGTGGGCAGGGGAAAAACATTCAGTACTTC
CDR3: CASSGQGKNIQYF
D: -
J: TRBJ2-4
V: TRBV2
size: -

DNA: TGTGCCAGCAGCAACAGCGGGAGAGGTACAGATACGCAGTATTTT
CDR3: CASSNSGRGTDTQYF
D: TRBD2
J: TRBJ2-3
V: TRBV3-1/TRBV3-2
size: once

DNA: TGTGCCAGCAGCTCGAGACAGGGTAGTTTAGGCCTGGCTGGGGATTCACCCCTCCACTTT
CDR3: CASSSRQGSLGLAGDSPLHF
D: TRBD1
J: TRBJ1-6
V: TRBV5-5
size: -

DNA: TGTGCCAGCAGCTTACGCAGGGAAACGACCTACGAGCAGTACTTC
CDR3: CASSLRRETTYEQYF
D: -
J: TRBJ2-7
V: TRBV13
size: -

DNA: TGTGCCACGCAATCGGGGGGGACTAGCAACTACGAGCAGTACTTC
CDR3: CATQSGGTSNYEQYF
D: TRBD2
J: TRBJ2-7
V: TRBV6-5
size: -

DNA: TGTGCCAGCAATCCGGGCGGGAGTTCACCCCTCCACTTT
CDR3: CASNPGGSSPLHF
D: -
J: TRBJ1-6
V: TRBV5-6
size: -

DNA: TGTGCCAGCAGCCCAGGATTCACTGAAGCTTTCTTT
CDR3: CASSPGFTEAFF
D: -
J: TRBJ1-1
V: TRBV9
size: -

DNA: TGTGCCATCAGTGAGGAGAACAATCAGCCCCAGCATTTT
CDR3: CAISEENNQPQHF
D: -
J: TRBJ1-5
V: TRBV10-3
size: once

DNA: TGTGCCAGCAGTTTTTACAGACAGGGAGTCCAGTACTTC
CDR3: CASSFYRQGVQYF
D: TRBD1
J: TRBJ2-5
V: TRBV12-3/TRBV12-4
size: -

DNA: TGTGCCAGCAGTTTTCTAGGGGGTAACTATGGCTACACCTTC
CDR3: CASSFLGGNYGYTF
D: -
J: TRBJ1-2
V: TRBV27
size: -

DNA: TGTGCCGGGCCCTGGGAGGCCAACTATGGCTACACCTTC
CDR3: CAGPWEANYGYTF
D: -
J: TRBJ1-2
V: TRBV2
size: -

DNA: TGTGCCATCAGTGAGTACCCGAGTTCGGGCACTGAAGCTTTCTTT
CDR3: CAISEYPSSGTEAFF
D: -
J: TRBJ1-1
V: TRBV10-3
size: -

DNA: TGTGCCAGCAGTCCTACCCTACGACAGGGAAAACAGCCCCAGCATTTT
CDR3: CASSPTLRQGKQPQHF
D: TRBD1
J: TRBJ1-5
V: TRBV27
size: -

DNA: TGTGCCAGCATCTCCGGGACAGCTAATTCACCCCTCCACTTT
CDR3: CASISGTANSPLHF
D: TRBD1
J: TRBJ1-6
V: TRBV2
size: -

DNA: TGTGCCAGCAACCTAGGACTAGCGGGAGGAGGTGAGCAGTACTTC
CDR3: CASNLGLAGGGEQYF
D: TRBD2
J: TRBJ2-7
V: TRBV6-4
size: -

DNA: TGTGCCAGCAGCTTAAACAGGGAGACCCAGTACTTC
CDR3: CASSLNRETQYF
D: -
J: TRBJ2-5
V: TRBV11-3
size: -

DNA: TGCAGCGTTCTAAGGGGAGGTAATTCACCCCTCCACTTT
CDR3: CSVLRGGNSPLHF
D: -
J: TRBJ1-6
V: TRBV29-1
size: -

DNA: TGCGCCAGCAGTGAGTCACTAGCGGGGCCCTACGAGCAGTACTTC
CDR3: CASSESLAGPYEQYF
D: TRBD2
J: TRBJ2-7
V: TRBV10-2
size: few

DNA: TGTGCCAGCTCACCACCGGCCGGGGGTGTGGGTCAGCCCCAGCATTTT
CDR3: CASSPPAGGVGQPQHF
D: -
J: TRBJ1-5
V: TRBV18
size: -

DNA: TGTGCCAGTAGTACAACCGGGACAGGGTCTACCTATGGCTACACCTTC
CDR3: CASSTTGTGSTYGYTF
D: TRBD1
J: TRBJ1-2
V: TRBV19
size: -